The 20 T cell receptor beta chains presented below share a single source sample, sequenced in a study of CD8 T cells in acute hepatitis C reinfection. The time point was: naive CD8 control sorted from an acute-time-point sample. Some clones are missing from TCRdb's copy, which holds only in-frame ones; the method was immunoSEQ multiplex PCR. The sample yields tens of thousands of clones, more than 75% seen once. Sequenced material: naive CD8+ T cells from PBMCs. The receptors originated from a man younger than 40 with chronic hepatitis C.

V gene TRBV9 combines with J gene TRBJ2-1; no clear D. Trimming took off 3 bases at V and 8 bases at J, with 9 bases between the two ends. CDR1 SGDLS and CDR2 YYNGEE come from the germline V gene. CDR3 length: 12 residues. The CDR3 sequence: CASSGSRYEQFF. The CDR3 nucleotides are TGTGCCAGCAGCGGATCTAGGTATGAGCAGTTCTTC. The full variable domain, in which reference TRBV9 and TRBJ2-1 provide the parts outside the CDR3, is DSGVTQTPKHLITATGQRVTLRCSPRSGDLSVYWYQQSLDQGLQFLIQYYNGEERAKGNILERFSAQQFPDLHSELNLSSLELGDSALYFCASSGSRYEQFFGPGTRLTVL.

This clone was counted once. The CDR3 DNA reads as TGTGCCAGTAGGGACGCCAATGAGCAGTTCTTC. Translated, it gives CASRDANEQFF. The rearrangement uses TRBV19 and TRBJ2-1; D unclear. From germline, CDR1 is LNHDA and CDR2 SQIVND (reference sequence). Trimming took 6 bases from V and 6 from J, leaving 6 bases between them. CDR3 length: 11 amino acids.

The V call is TRBV6-5, the J call TRBJ1-3; D is undetermined. This CDR3 region has 14 residues. Germline loops: CDR1 MNHEY, CDR2 SVGAGI. Trimming cost V 6 bases and J 3 bases, with 12 bases left between them. The DNA for the CDR3 is TGTGCCAGCAGCCAGGAGGTGCTTGGAAACACCATATATTTT. The encoded protein is CASSQEVLGNTIYF.

V usage is TRBV9 and J usage is TRBJ2-3, with D possibly being TRBD2 (6 bases). This CDR3 spans 15 amino acids. Looked up from germline, CDR1 is SGDLS and CDR2 is YYNGEE. V lost 0 bases to trimming and J lost 3 bases, with 11 bases between them. CDR3 in DNA: TGTGCCAGCAGCGTAGGAGTCGGGAGTACAGATACGCAGTATTTT. It encodes CASSVGVGSTDTQYF.

In nucleotides, the CDR3 is TGTGCCAGCAGCTTAAGGCTAGCGGGGGCGACAGATACGCAGTATTTT. Its protein product is CASSLRLAGATDTQYF. The V and J genes are TRBV11-1 and TRBJ2-3, with TRBD2 matching 10 bases. Looked up from germline, CDR1 is SGHAT and CDR2 is FQDESV (reference sequence). Germline trimming cut 2 bases from V and 3 bases from J; bases unmatched to any gene: 5. This CDR3 contains 16 residues.

The chain combines TRBV11-3 with TRBJ2-1; a weak D match, TRBD1 (6 bases). Germline V gives CDR1 SGHNT, CDR2 YENEEA. This CDR3 spans 13 amino acids. The ends were cut back, 6 bases at V and 7 bases at J, with 13 bases in the middle. CDR3 nucleotides: TGTGCCAGCAGAGTATCAGGGGAGAATGAGCAGTTCTTC. Protein: CASRVSGENEQFF.

The chain is built from TRBV15 and TRBJ2-7, with 7 positions matching TRBD2. CDR1 and CDR2 from the germline V gene are LNHNV and YYDKDF (reference sequence). The CDR3 length is 14 residues. V gave up 5 bases and J gave up 0 bases; unmatched junction bases: 4. CDR3 in DNA: TGTGCCACCAGCGACCTAGCGGCCTCCTACGAGCAGTACTTC. It encodes CATSDLAASYEQYF.

V usage is TRBV6-5 and J usage is TRBJ2-7, with a weak D call TRBD1 (6 bases). Trimming shortened V by 7 bases and J by 6 bases, and 13 bases separated the two germline ends. CDR3 length equals 12 residues. Germline-derived CDR1 and CDR2 are MNHEY and SVGAGI. The CDR3 is CASTGGFGEQYF. For the CDR3, the DNA is TGTGCCAGCACTGGGGGCTTTGGCGAGCAGTACTTC.

V and J are TRBV5-8 and TRBJ2-7; 10 bases match TRBD1. Trimming removed 4 bases from V and 4 bases from J; junction bases left unmatched: 5. Germline V gene sequence: CDR1 SGHTS, CDR2 YDEGEE. CDR3 length: 14 residues. CDR3 DNA sequence: TGTGCCAGCAGCGCCGGGACAGGGGCTTACGAGCAGTACTTC. Amino acid sequence: CASSAGTGAYEQYF.

Regarding this clone: Other DNA sequences in this sample translate to the same CDR3. The V and J genes are TRBV9 and TRBJ2-1; 9 bases agree with TRBD2. CDR1 is SGDLS and CDR2 is YYNGEE in the germline V gene. This CDR3 contains 15 residues. V gave up 0 bases and J gave up 15 bases; unmatched junction bases: 13. The CDR3 nucleotides read TGTGCCAGCAGCGTAGATGGTGCGGGGGGGCTGGGAACGTTCTTC. Amino acid sequence: CASSVDGAGGLGTFF.

The genes are TRBV5-5 and TRBJ2-7; 8 nucleotides match TRBD2. V gave up 4 bases and J gave up 3 bases; unmatched junction bases: 12. Looked up from germline, CDR1 is SGHKS and CDR2 is YYEKEE (reference sequence). The CDR3 has 16 residues. The CDR3 protein is CASSPDWNSGIYEQYF. The CDR3 DNA reads as TGTGCCAGCAGCCCAGACTGGAATAGCGGGATCTACGAGCAGTACTTC.

The CDR3 sequence: CASSHRDLFEAFF. The CDR3 bases are TGTGCCAGCAGCCACAGGGATCTCTTTGAAGCTTTCTTT. The chain links TRBV6-6 to TRBJ1-1, with D perhaps TRBD1 (6 bases). V lost 6 bases to trimming and J lost 7 bases, with 15 bases between them. The CDR3 contains 13 residues. Looked up from germline, CDR1 is MNHNY and CDR2 is SVGAGI (reference sequence).

The V gene is TRBV4-3, the J gene TRBJ2-3; the D is unclear. The CDR3 runs to 14 residues. The germline CDR1 and CDR2 sequences are LGHNA and YSLEER. Trimming took off 0 bases at V and 2 bases at J, with 6 bases between the two ends. CDR3 residues: CASSQDGNTDTQYF. The CDR3 DNA follows: TGCGCCAGCAGCCAAGATGGGAACACAGATACGCAGTATTTT.

V usage is TRBV15 and J usage is TRBJ2-7; D ambiguous. CDR3 length equals 15 residues. The V gene lost 0 bases and the J gene lost 0 bases, with 9 bases spanning the gap. From germline, CDR1 is LNHNV and CDR2 YYDKDF (reference sequence). Here the CDR3 DNA reads TGTGCCACCAGCAGAGATCACTCAGTCTCCTACGAGCAGTACTTC. Encoded protein: CATSRDHSVSYEQYF.

The chain links TRBV30 to TRBJ1-1; 7 nucleotides agree with TRBD1. The CDR3 loop spans 14 amino acids. In germline, CDR1 is GTSNPN, CDR2 SVGIG (reference sequence). J was trimmed by 1 base and V by 6 bases; bases with no gene match: 8. The CDR3, as DNA: TGTGCCTGTTCGACAGGGAGGGGGAACACTGAAGCTTTCTTT. Its translation is CACSTGRGNTEAFF.

This chain uses TRBV4-1 with TRBJ1-1; a possible D gene is TRBD1 (5 bases). CDR3 length: 17 amino acids. The ends were cut back, 7 bases at V and 3 bases at J, with 24 bases in the middle. Germline V lookup: CDR1 MGHRA, CDR2 YSYEKL. CDR3: CASTLDRDSEVDTEAFF. DNA for the CDR3: TGCGCCAGCACCCTTGACCGGGACTCCGAAGTGGACACTGAAGCTTTCTTT.

J is TRBJ1-1 and V is TRBV2; maybe TRBD1 (5 bases). The CDR3 spans 15 residues. CDR1 and CDR2 (germline): SNHLY, FYNNEI. Trimming stripped 5 bases from V and 1 base from J, with 14 bases between. CDR3 nucleotide sequence: TGTGCCAGCAGTTTGACAGAATCCCCGAACACTGAAGCTTTCTTT. It translates to CASSLTESPNTEAFF.

The chain links TRBV7-8 to TRBJ1-3; TRBD1 agrees at 8 bases. The length of the CDR3 is 19 residues. V was clipped by 4 bases and J by 5 bases; unmatched bases: 19. Germline V lookup: CDR1 SGHVS, CDR2 FQNEAQ. The CDR3 sequence: CASSSGQGGGRGVRNTIYF. The CDR3 DNA is TGTGCCAGCAGCTCCGGACAGGGAGGAGGTCGGGGGGTCAGAAACACCATATATTTT.

This chain uses TRBV7-9 with TRBJ2-3, with D perhaps matching TRBD1 (5 bases). The CDR3 runs to 18 residues. V was trimmed by 5 bases and J by 4 bases, leaving 25 bases between them. CDR1 SEHNR and CDR2 FQNEAQ come from the germline V gene (reference sequence). The CDR3 spells CASSLPAGRDIVADTQYF. The DNA for the CDR3 is TGTGCCAGCAGCCTACCCGCCGGCAGGGATATAGTTGCAGATACGCAGTATTTT.

The chain employs TRBV13 and TRBJ2-1; 11 positions agree with TRBD2. The junction had 4 bases not matched to a gene; V was cut back by 5 bases and J by 4 bases. The CDR3 is made up of 15 amino acids. Germline CDR1 is PRHDT and CDR2 is FYEKMQ (reference sequence). The CDR3 here is CASSNGTSGYNEQFF. The CDR3 DNA follows: TGTGCCAGCAGCAACGGGACTAGCGGTTACAATGAGCAGTTCTTC.